This T cell receptor (beta chain) was obtained from a study of blood T cell repertoires in COVID-19 (dated by TCRdb to the early 2020s). In terms of the full investigation: Collaborator samples came from the United States, Italy and Spain and covered acute and convalescent phases of COVID-19. The material from the prospective study consisted of cDNA or gDNA derived from T cells, B-cell-depleted T cells, or PBMCs. The dataset comprised deeply sampled blood TCRbeta repertoires from subjects exposed to, actively infected with, or recovered from COVID-19. A freely available public database, intended as a resource for researchers studying the immune response to SARS-CoV-2, is where the repertoires were released. The samples were drawn from two sources: the first 160 participants of the ongoing ImmuneRACE study, and 1,000 to 1,500 subjects contributed by 6 global collaborators. Sample metadata almost always included a de-identified subject ID, COVID-19 status, age in years and sex. HLA class I and class II types, where available, came from metadata supplied by the sample provider rather than from assay-based typing. On the study overall, not on this receptor specifically: Clinical and demographic metadata were provided uncurated, with the amount varying by source and participant.

As for this clone: Its specific antigen is unknown. Base qualities are not provided; no much larger clone lies one nucleotide away.

TCRbeta CDR3 regions were amplified from genomic DNA using the immunoSEQ Assay, a bias-controlled multiplex PCR. The published analysis was carried out like this. The number of nucleated cells in each sample was estimated by amplification of reference gene primers within the assay. Sequence reads were collapsed and filtered to measure the absolute abundance of every unique TCRbeta CDR3 rearrangement. Productive Simpson clonality was computed per sample as the square root of Simpson's diversity index over productive rearrangements. TCRdb carries this immuneACCESS record with in-frame sequences only. Its versions omit some clonotypes, under half of them owing to an unresolved V gene in the studies checked, with the rest unexplained. V and J calls and clone size follow that table, whereas D and trimming were derived from the DNA. This sample lists about 90,000 clones; 80% to 85% were detected once. The ten largest make up 31% of the sample.

Its CDR3 holds 18 amino acids, cysteine through phenylalanine. The read is trimmed to its CDR3 DNA, 54 bases read in frame from base 1. V lost 2 bases and J lost 0 bases, and the count of bases not matched to a germline gene is 7. Based on the germline V gene, the CDR1 and CDR2 sequences are KGHSH and LQKENI. Collaborating institutions collected whole blood in K2EDTA tubes following their own protocols. Collaborator samples were shipped for TCRbeta analysis as frozen whole blood, isolated PBMCs, or DNA extracted from either sample type. This TCR derives from a woman of 80 years or more with active or convalescent COVID-19. The chain is encoded by TRBV18 joined to TRBJ1-1; 12 bases in between match TRBD1. The sample was peripheral blood. For the CDR3, the sequence is CASSPSGQGAGVNTEAFF. The sequenced DNA: TGTGCCAGCTCACCATCGGGACAGGGGGCAGGCGTGAACACTGAAGCTTTCTTT.